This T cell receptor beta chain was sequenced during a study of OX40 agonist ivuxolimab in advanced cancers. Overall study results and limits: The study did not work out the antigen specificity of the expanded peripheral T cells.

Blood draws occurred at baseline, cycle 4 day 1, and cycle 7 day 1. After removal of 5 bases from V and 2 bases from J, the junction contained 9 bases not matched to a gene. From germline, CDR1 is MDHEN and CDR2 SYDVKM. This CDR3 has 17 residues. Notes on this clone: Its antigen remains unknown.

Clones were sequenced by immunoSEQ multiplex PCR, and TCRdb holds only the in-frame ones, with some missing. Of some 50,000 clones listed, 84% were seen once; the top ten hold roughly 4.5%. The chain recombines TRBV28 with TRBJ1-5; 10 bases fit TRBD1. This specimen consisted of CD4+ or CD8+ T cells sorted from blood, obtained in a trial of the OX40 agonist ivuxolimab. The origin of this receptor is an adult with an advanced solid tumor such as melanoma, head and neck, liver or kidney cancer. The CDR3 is CASSRDRGQPGNQPQHF. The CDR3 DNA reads TGTGCCAGCAGTAGGGACAGGGGACAGCCCGGCAATCAGCCCCAGCATTTT.